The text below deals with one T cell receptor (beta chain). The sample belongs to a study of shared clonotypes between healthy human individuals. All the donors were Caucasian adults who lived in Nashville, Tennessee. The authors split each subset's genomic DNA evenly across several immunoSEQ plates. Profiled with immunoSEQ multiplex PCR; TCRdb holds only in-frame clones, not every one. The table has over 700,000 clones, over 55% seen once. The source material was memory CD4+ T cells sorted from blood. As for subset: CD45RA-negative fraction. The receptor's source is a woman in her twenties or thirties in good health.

CDR3 sequence: CASSKRQGPTGYEQYF. The CDR3 region has the DNA TGTGCCAGCAGTAAACGCCAGGGGCCTACCGGATACGAGCAGTACTTC. J is TRBJ2-7 and V is TRBV28; tentatively, D is TRBD1 (6 bases). Germline V gene sequence: CDR1 MDHEN, CDR2 SYDVKM. The CDR3 consists of 16 residues. V lost 5 bases, J lost 4 bases, and 21 bases lay in between.